Given below is one T cell receptor beta chain in context. The antigen is undetermined. Autoimmune disease history or systemic immunosuppression excluded patients. Data came from immunoSEQ multiplex PCR; TCRdb stores just in-frame clones and leaves some out. This table has 80,000 to 100,000 clones, roughly 94% appearing once. The V segment lost 0 bases and the J segment 4 bases; nucleotides outside the gene matches: 5. Germline CDR1 reads MNHEY; CDR2 reads SMNVEV (reference sequence). This CDR3 has 15 amino acids. The sample belongs to a study of OX40 agonist ivuxolimab in advanced cancers. Study-level background: Recorded diagnoses for dose-escalation patients were hepatocellular carcinoma, melanoma, renal cell or head and neck cancer. Of the participants, approximately 38% had some prior anti-PD-1, anti-PD-L1 or anti-CTLA-4 therapy, which was allowed. The study's findings and limits: In the 0.1-3.0 mg/kg groups, partial responders showed among the lowest expansion.

Sample: CD4+ or CD8+ T cells sorted from blood, taken in a trial of the OX40 agonist ivuxolimab. The V and J genes are TRBV27 and TRBJ2-5, with TRBD1 identical over 7 bases. This sequence originates from an adult with an advanced solid tumor such as melanoma, head and neck, liver or kidney cancer. CDR3 in DNA: TGTGCCAGCAGTTTATCGGACAGGCCCACAGAGACCCAGTACTTC. It yields the protein CASSLSDRPTETQYF.